Below are 3 T cell receptor beta chains sequenced from a single sample in a study of CD8 T cells in ankylosing spondylitis. Study results and limitations: Ankylosing spondylitis blood seemed to carry a telltale TCR beta motif made of eight or nine highly homologous variants.

TCRdb passed the 5' RACE reads through MiXCR, listing each CDR3 protein once. The sample shows about 800,000 distinct CDR3 sequences, over 9.5% of them seen only once. Antigen specificity for these receptors is unknown. The source material was blood, either unsorted or a sorted T cell fraction (not recorded which). These receptors were obtained from a male donor with ankylosing spondylitis.

This clonotype was counted only a few times. The chain links TRBV20-1 to TRBJ1-4; D is unclear. V lost 5 bases and J 5 bases, leaving 15 bases between the germline ends. The CDR3 runs 14 residues. Germline CDR1 and CDR2: DFQATT and SNEGSKA (reference sequence). The CDR3 DNA reads as TGCAGTGCTCGCCAGCCCCCCAACAATGAAAAACTGTTTTTT. Its protein product is CSARQPPNNEKLFF.

This clonotype occurred many times. The chain is built from TRBV29-1 and TRBJ1-5, with D maybe TRBD1 (6 bases). Trimming took 5 bases from V and 5 from J, leaving 13 bases between them. The CDR3 runs 13 residues. CDR1 and CDR2 from the germline V gene are SQVTM and ANQGSEA. The DNA for the CDR3 is TGCAGCGTTAAACAGGGAAGGGATCAGCCCCAGCATTTT. It is translated as CSVKQGRDQPQHF.

This rearrangement joins TRBV9 to TRBJ1-5; D call uncertain. The CDR3 length is 15 residues. Germline values: CDR1 SGDLS, CDR2 YYNGEE. With 0 bases removed from V and 0 bases from J, the gap between germline ends came to 7 bases. The CDR3 nucleotides are TGTGCCAGCAGCGTAGACTCCTATAGCAATCAGCCCCAGCATTTT. This translates into CASSVDSYSNQPQHF. The full variable domain, with the rest looked up from reference TRBV9 and TRBJ1-5, is DSGVTQTPKHLITATGQRVTLRCSPRSGDLSVYWYQQSLDQGLQFLIQYYNGEERAKGNILERFSAQQFPDLHSELNLSSLELGDSALYFCASSVDSYSNQPQHFGDGTRLSIL.